A single T cell receptor (beta chain) is shown here with its context. The sample belongs to a study of blood T cell repertoires in COVID-19. On the study more broadly: COVID-19 samples, acute and convalescent, were from the United States, Italy and Spain. Sources were T cells, B-cell-depleted T cells, or PBMCs; the material itself was cDNA or gDNA.

How the authors handled the data: Amplification from reference gene primers served as the basis for estimated nucleated cell counts. Profiling relied on immunoSEQ multiplex PCR, and the TCRdb table lists in-frame clones only, not all of them. The V and J calls and clone size come from that table; D and trimming were worked out from the DNA. The sample lists around 220,000 clones; less than 90% were seen once. Germline-derived CDR1 and CDR2 are SGHRS and YFSETQ. J lost 0 bases, V lost 3 bases, and 5 bases had no gene match. The CDR3 loop spans 17 amino acids. This receptor was obtained from a woman in her fifties or sixties with acute or convalescent COVID-19. This chain connects TRBV5-1 to TRBJ2-2; TRBD2 matches at 10 bases. Sequences were obtained from peripheral blood. The chain's CDR3 is CASSWTAGGTNTGELFF. The CDR3 region has the DNA TGCGCCAGCAGCTGGACAGCGGGAGGGACGAACACCGGGGAGCTGTTTTTT.